A single sample gave rise to the 27 T cell receptor beta chains below, sequenced in a study of long-term antiretroviral therapy in people with HIV. Assay version v3.0 of immunoSEQ was used, and it was run at survey level. Profiling relied on immunoSEQ multiplex PCR, and the TCRdb table lists in-frame clones only, not all of them. Altogether 20,000 to 25,000 clones are present, more than 65% being singletons, with the ten largest covering around 5%. The sample in question was unsorted PBMCs, obtained 0.3 years after starting antiretroviral therapy. All receptors derive from a man aged 50-59 years with HIV.

The chain carries TRBV4-1 and TRBJ1-2; 8 bases line up with TRBD1. Germline V gene sequence: CDR1 MGHRA, CDR2 YSYEKL. V trimming: 5 bases; J trimming: 4 bases; junction bases outside the gene matches: 15. This CDR3 spans 17 amino acids. CDR3 DNA: TGCGCCAGCAGCTACGGACAGGGCCCTTCTCCCATCTATGGCTACACCTTC. It is translated as CASSYGQGPSPIYGYTF.

The genes are TRBV19 and TRBJ2-7; 10 positions match TRBD2. In germline, CDR1 is LNHDA, CDR2 SQIVND (reference sequence). The CDR3 sequence is 14 residues long. With V trimmed by 3 bases and J by 10 bases, 9 bases remained unmatched. The CDR3 is CASSISLTSGPQYF. The CDR3 DNA sequence: TGTGCCAGTAGTATCAGCTTGACTAGCGGGCCCCAGTACTTC.

This chain links TRBV5-6 with TRBJ1-5; no clear D. V was shortened by 4 bases and J by 0 bases, with 8 bases between the two germline ends. Germline V lookup: CDR1 SGHDT, CDR2 YYEEEE. The CDR3 contains 14 residues. DNA of the CDR3: TGTGCCAGCAGCGTACAGTATAGCAATCAGCCCCAGCATTTT. Translating it yields CASSVQYSNQPQHF.

CDR3 in DNA: TGTGCCACCAGCAGAGATCAATTGACGGGTACAACTAATGAAAAACTGTTTTTT. It codes for CATSRDQLTGTTNEKLFF. This rearrangement joins TRBV15 to TRBJ1-4; D gene uncertain. The CDR3 is 18 residues long. The V and J ends lost 0 bases and 0 bases respectively, with 14 bases between them. The germline V gene has CDR1 LNHNV and CDR2 YYDKDF (reference sequence).

This chain connects TRBV9 to TRBJ2-7; D may be TRBD1 (6 bases). Germline CDR1 is SGDLS and CDR2 is YYNGEE. The CDR3 contains 14 residues. V lost 4 bases and J lost 1, with 12 bases in between. The CDR3 DNA follows: TGTGCCAGCAGCTACTCGGGACATTCCTACGAGCAGTACTTC. Amino acid sequence: CASSYSGHSYEQYF.

This clone has more than one count but fewer than ten. This chain links TRBV2 with TRBJ2-2; 16 nucleotides align to TRBD2. This CDR3 comprises 19 residues. V lost 3 bases and J lost 3; bases outside the gene matches: 7. From germline, CDR1 is SNHLY and CDR2 FYNNEI. This CDR3 reads CASSDPGLAGGRDTGELFF. CDR3 nucleotide sequence: TGTGCCAGCAGTGACCCGGGACTAGCGGGGGGGCGGGACACCGGGGAGCTGTTTTTT.

J is TRBJ2-2 and V is TRBV7-9, with no clear D. Germline V CDR1 and CDR2: SEHNR, FQNEAQ (reference sequence). CDR3 size: 15 residues. V lost 5 bases and J 0 bases, leaving 10 bases between the germline ends. DNA for the CDR3: TGTGCCAGCAGCCCCGCCAACTCGAACACCGGGGAGCTGTTTTTT. Translating it yields CASSPANSNTGELFF.

This chain links TRBV9 with TRBJ2-2; 7 nucleotides agree with TRBD2. The V and J ends lost 3 bases and 5 bases, in that order; junction bases with no gene match: 16. The CDR3 runs to 18 residues. Germline assignment: CDR1 SGDLS and CDR2 YYNGEE. The CDR3 sequence: CASSGGAEREGRTGELFF. The DNA for the CDR3 is TGTGCCAGCAGCGGAGGGGCGGAGCGGGAAGGGCGAACCGGGGAGCTGTTTTTT.

The gene calls are TRBV4-1 and TRBJ1-3, with D unresolved. Germline assignment: CDR1 MGHRA and CDR2 YSYEKL. The length of the CDR3 is 17 residues. Trimming took off 2 bases at V and 3 bases at J, with 17 bases between the two ends. CDR3 coding DNA: TGCGCCAGCAGCCAACTCGCGAACATCGGGATTGGAAACACCATATATTTT. This translates into CASSQLANIGIGNTIYF.

The rearrangement links TRBV18 to TRBJ1-1, with 7 bases that match TRBD1. The CDR3 loop spans 17 amino acids. With V trimmed by 3 bases and J by 4 bases, 14 bases remained unmatched. Per germline, CDR1 KGHSH and CDR2 LQKENI. CDR3 sequence: CASSPAQQGPRGTEAFF. DNA of the CDR3: TGTGCCAGCTCACCTGCGCAACAGGGGCCTAGGGGCACTGAAGCTTTCTTT.

This chain connects TRBV11-2 to TRBJ2-7; D is perhaps TRBD1 (6 bases). Germline CDR1 reads SGHAT; CDR2 reads FQNNGV. V dropped 1 base and J dropped 3 bases, with 19 bases sitting between them. The CDR3 has 17 residues. CDR3 residues: CASSLAPPGTLIYEQYF. For the CDR3, the DNA is TGTGCCAGCAGCTTAGCCCCGCCCGGGACACTGATCTACGAGCAGTACTTC.

The chain has TRBV28 and TRBJ2-7; TRBD2 is a possible D gene (5 bases). CDR3 length: 15 residues. V was clipped by 5 bases and J by 2 bases, with 16 bases between them. The germline gives CDR1 MDHEN, CDR2 SYDVKM. The CDR3 spells CASSNPGRNAYEQYF. The CDR3, as DNA: TGTGCCAGCAGTAACCCGGGGAGAAATGCCTACGAGCAGTACTTC.

The gene calls are TRBV7-9 and TRBJ2-3; no clear D. V gave up 3 bases and J gave up 2 bases, with 6 bases separating them. Germline values: CDR1 SEHNR, CDR2 FQNEAQ (reference sequence). The CDR3 covers 13 residues. Written as DNA, the CDR3 is TGTGCCAGCAGCTTGAACTACACAGATACGCAGTATTTT. Its protein product is CASSLNYTDTQYF.

The gene calls are TRBV9 and TRBJ2-7, with TRBD2 matching over 11 bases. Trimming cost V 2 bases and J 3 bases; bases outside gene matches: 1. The length of the CDR3 is 14 residues. Germline values: CDR1 SGDLS, CDR2 YYNGEE. The CDR3 loop reads CASSVGTSGYEQYF. The CDR3, as DNA: TGTGCCAGCAGCGTTGGGACTAGCGGCTACGAGCAGTACTTC.

The rearrangement links TRBV19 to TRBJ1-5, with D maybe TRBD1 (6 bases). V was clipped by 8 bases and J by 9 bases, with 23 bases between them. The CDR3 sequence is 15 residues long. Germline assignment: CDR1 LNHDA and CDR2 SQIVND (reference sequence). CDR3 residues: CASLSSGGGTRPQHF. The CDR3 nucleotides read TGTGCCAGTCTATCGTCCGGTGGAGGGACAAGGCCCCAGCATTTT.

The chain recombines TRBV28 with TRBJ1-1, with D perhaps matching TRBD1 (5 bases). Germline CDR1 MDHEN, CDR2 SYDVKM. The CDR3 spans 16 residues. The V end was cut by 4 bases, the J end by 1 base, with 16 bases between. The CDR3 loop reads CASSSPSGEWNTEAFF. The DNA of the CDR3 is TGTGCCAGCAGTTCGCCGTCGGGGGAGTGGAACACTGAAGCTTTCTTT. Variable domain in full (rest from reference TRBV28 and TRBJ1-1): DVKVTQSSRYLVKRTGEKVFLECVQDMDHENMFWYRQDPGLGLRLIYFSYDVKMKEKGDIPEGYSVSREKKERFSLILESASTNQTSMYLCASSSPSGEWNTEAFFGQGTRLTVV.

This chain links TRBV11-2 with TRBJ2-7, with D uncertain. V lost 5 bases and J 5 bases, leaving 13 bases between the germline ends. The CDR3 contains 13 residues. From germline, CDR1 is SGHAT and CDR2 FQNNGV. This CDR3 is CASSPGVTHEQYF. The CDR3 nucleotides read TGTGCCAGCAGCCCCGGAGTGACTCACGAGCAGTACTTC.

V is TRBV5-1 and J is TRBJ2-7, with TRBD2 as a possible D gene (6 bases). CDR1 is SGHRS and CDR2 is YFSETQ in the germline V gene. CDR3 length: 14 amino acids. Trimming shortened V by 4 bases and J by 2 bases, and 13 bases separated the two germline ends. CDR3 region: CASSLRRGPYEQYF. CDR3 sequence (DNA): TGCGCCAGCAGCCTACGGAGGGGACCCTACGAGCAGTACTTC.

V gene TRBV4-3 combines with J gene TRBJ2-2; weak D call: TRBD2 (6 bases). V was trimmed by 4 bases and J by 5 bases, leaving 14 bases between them. This CDR3 is built from 15 residues. Germline V lookup: CDR1 LGHNA, CDR2 YSLEER. CDR3 coding DNA: TGCGCCAGCAGCCTCAACTGGGGAGGAACCGGGGAGCTGTTTTTT. It is translated as CASSLNWGGTGELFF.

The chain joins TRBV4-1 to TRBJ1-1; D uncertain. V lost 1 base, J lost 3 bases, and 3 bases lay in between. Germline lookup yields CDR1 MGHRA and CDR2 YSYEKL. This CDR3 has 12 residues. The CDR3 bases are TGCGCCAGCAGCCAAGGTTACACTGAAGCTTTCTTT. Translation: CASSQGYTEAFF.

In this sample, this clone is medium-sized. CDR3 sequence: CASSLGLGIYEQYF. CDR3 DNA sequence: TGTGCCAGCAGCTTGGGGCTTGGAATTTACGAGCAGTACTTC. The V gene is TRBV5-6, the J gene TRBJ2-7; D remains unclear. The CDR3 spans 14 residues. Between the trimmed V and J ends, which lost 0 bases and 4 bases, there was a span of 11 bases. Germline CDR1 SGHDT, CDR2 YYEEEE.

The J gene is TRBJ1-6, the V gene TRBV6-1; 7 positions agree with TRBD1. CDR3 length: 15 residues. Germline CDR1 and CDR2: MNHNS and SASEGT. Trimming cost V 5 bases and J 5 bases; bases outside gene matches: 6. The CDR3 DNA follows: TGTGCCAGCAGTTTGAGGGGGCTAAATAATTCACCCCTCCACTTT. Amino acids: CASSLRGLNNSPLHF.

V gene TRBV2 combines with J gene TRBJ2-7, with 8 bases aligning to TRBD1. CDR1 is SNHLY, CDR2 FYNNEI, per germline. The J segment lost 1 base and the V segment lost 10 bases, leaving 9 bases of the junction unmatched. This CDR3 has 14 amino acids. CDR3 protein: CATDLRDRSYEQYF. The CDR3 DNA sequence: TGTGCCACCGACCTCCGGGACAGGTCCTACGAGCAGTACTTC.

The genes are TRBV18 and TRBJ1-4; 7 bases are shared with TRBD1. CDR3 length equals 15 residues. Germline V CDR1 and CDR2: KGHSH, LQKENI. V trimming: 1 base; J trimming: 3 bases; junction bases outside the gene matches: 2. The CDR3 DNA is TGTGCCAGCTCACCACAGGGGGCACCTAATGAAAAACTGTTTTTT. It is translated as CASSPQGAPNEKLFF.

This sequence joins TRBV7-3 and TRBJ2-3; D is unresolved. This CDR3 is built from 14 residues. V was clipped by 1 base and J by 3 bases, with 8 bases between them. The germline V gene encodes CDR1 SGHTA and CDR2 FQGTGA. The CDR3 spells CASSLRPRTDTQYF. DNA for the CDR3: TGTGCCAGCAGCTTAAGGCCTCGGACAGATACGCAGTATTTT. Filled out from reference TRBV7-3 and TRBJ2-3, the complete variable domain reads GAGVSQTPSNKVTEKGKYVELRCDPISGHTALYWYRQSLGQGPEFLIYFQGTGAADDSGLPNDRFFAVRPEGSVSTLKIQRTERGDSAVYLCASSLRPRTDTQYFGPGTRLTVL.

The chain recombines TRBV5-1 with TRBJ1-2; 9 bases map to TRBD1. J gave up 5 bases and V 4 bases, and 6 bases lay outside the gene matches. There are 14 residues in the CDR3. From germline, CDR1 is SGHRS and CDR2 YFSETQ. The CDR3 is CASSRDREIYGYTF. CDR3 bases: TGCGCCAGCAGCCGGGACAGGGAAATTTATGGCTACACCTTC. The full variable domain, its missing parts supplied by reference TRBV5-1 and TRBJ1-2, is KAGVTQTPRYLIKTRGQQVTLSCSPISGHRSVSWYQQTPGQGLQFLFEYFSETQRNKGNFPGRFSGRQFSNSRSEMNVSTLELGDSALYLCASSRDREIYGYTFGSGTRLTVV.

This chain uses TRBV27 with TRBJ1-1; D is uncertain. The CDR3 totals 13 residues. Per the germline V gene, CDR1 is MNHEY and CDR2 is SMNVEV (reference sequence). The V and J ends lost 2 bases and 1 base respectively, with 5 bases between them. In DNA form, the CDR3 reads TGTGCCAGCAGTTTAACCTCGAACACTGAAGCTTTCTTT. Protein: CASSLTSNTEAFF.